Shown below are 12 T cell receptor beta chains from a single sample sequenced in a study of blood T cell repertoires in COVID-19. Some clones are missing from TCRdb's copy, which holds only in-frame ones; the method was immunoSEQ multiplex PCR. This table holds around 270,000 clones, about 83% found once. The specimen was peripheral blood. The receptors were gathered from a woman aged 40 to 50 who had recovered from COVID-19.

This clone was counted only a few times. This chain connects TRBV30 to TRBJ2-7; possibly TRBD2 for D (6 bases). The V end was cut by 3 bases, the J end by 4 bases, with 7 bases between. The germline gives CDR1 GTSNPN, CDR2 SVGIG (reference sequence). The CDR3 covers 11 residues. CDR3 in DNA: TGTGCCTGGAGCAGCGGGTACGAGCAGTACTTC. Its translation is CAWSSGYEQYF.

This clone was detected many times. CDR3 amino acids: CATTDRDFNSPLHF. The CDR3 DNA sequence: TGTGCCACCACGGACAGGGACTTTAATTCACCCCTCCACTTT. V gene TRBV27 combines with J gene TRBJ1-6; 8 positions match TRBD1. Germline V CDR1 and CDR2: MNHEY, SMNVEV (reference sequence). The length of the CDR3 is 14 residues. Trimming at V came to 10 bases and at J to 6 bases, leaving 8 bases not matched to a gene.

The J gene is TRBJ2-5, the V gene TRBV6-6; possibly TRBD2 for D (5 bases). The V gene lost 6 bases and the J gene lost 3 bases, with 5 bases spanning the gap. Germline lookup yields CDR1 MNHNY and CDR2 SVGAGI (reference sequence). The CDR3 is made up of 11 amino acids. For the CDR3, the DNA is TGTGCCAGCAGGCGGGAAGAGACCCAGTACTTC. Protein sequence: CASRREETQYF.

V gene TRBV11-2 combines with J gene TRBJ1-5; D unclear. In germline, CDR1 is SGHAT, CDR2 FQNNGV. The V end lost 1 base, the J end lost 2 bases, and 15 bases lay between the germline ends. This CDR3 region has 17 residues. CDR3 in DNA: TGTGCCAGCAGCTTAGGTTCCGGGAATGTACGCAATCAGCCCCAGCATTTT. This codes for CASSLGSGNVRNQPQHF.

The CDR3 nucleotides read TGTGCCAGCAGCCCCCTAAGGGCGGGACTACCAGATACGCAGTATTTT. This sequence encodes CASSPLRAGLPDTQYF. This chain joins TRBV7-3 and TRBJ2-3; 7 positions match TRBD2. The CDR3 has 16 residues. In germline, CDR1 is SGHTA, CDR2 FQGTGA. V lost 5 bases to trimming and J lost 4 bases; unmatched junction nucleotides: 12.

The CDR3 is CASMSFTALGTGFHEQYF. CDR3 nucleotide sequence: TGTGCCAGCATGAGTTTTACCGCACTCGGGACAGGGTTCCACGAGCAGTACTTC. The rearrangement uses TRBV27 and TRBJ2-7, with 9 bases identical to TRBD1. Trimming removed 7 bases from V and 5 bases from J; junction bases left unmatched: 21. CDR3 size: 18 residues. Germline-derived CDR1 and CDR2 are MNHEY and SMNVEV (reference sequence).

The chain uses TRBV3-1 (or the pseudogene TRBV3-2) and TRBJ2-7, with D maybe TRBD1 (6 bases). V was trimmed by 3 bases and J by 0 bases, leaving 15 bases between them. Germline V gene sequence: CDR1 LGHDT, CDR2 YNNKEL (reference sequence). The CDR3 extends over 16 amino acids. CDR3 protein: CASSQTGQQSSYEQYF. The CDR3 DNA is TGTGCCAGCAGCCAGACGGGACAACAGAGCTCCTACGAGCAGTACTTC.

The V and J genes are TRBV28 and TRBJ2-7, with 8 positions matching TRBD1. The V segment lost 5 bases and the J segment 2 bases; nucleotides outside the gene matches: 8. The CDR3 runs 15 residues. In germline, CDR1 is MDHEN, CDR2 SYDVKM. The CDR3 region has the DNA TGTGCCAGCAGTCTGGGACAGGCCCCAACCTACGAGCAGTACTTC. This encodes CASSLGQAPTYEQYF.

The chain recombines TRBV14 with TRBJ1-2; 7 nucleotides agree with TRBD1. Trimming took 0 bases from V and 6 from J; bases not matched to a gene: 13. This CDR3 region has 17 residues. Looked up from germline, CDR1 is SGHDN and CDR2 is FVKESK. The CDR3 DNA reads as TGTGCCAGCAGCCAAGAGGAATGGCAGGGACAGCATAATGGCTACACCTTC. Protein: CASSQEEWQGQHNGYTF.

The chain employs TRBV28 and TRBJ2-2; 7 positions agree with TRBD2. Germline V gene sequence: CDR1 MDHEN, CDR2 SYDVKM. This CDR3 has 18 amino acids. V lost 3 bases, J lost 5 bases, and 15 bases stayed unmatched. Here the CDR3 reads CASSFWGGGGSKTGELFF. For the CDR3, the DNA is TGTGCCAGCAGTTTTTGGGGCGGCGGGGGTTCTAAAACCGGGGAGCTGTTTTTT.

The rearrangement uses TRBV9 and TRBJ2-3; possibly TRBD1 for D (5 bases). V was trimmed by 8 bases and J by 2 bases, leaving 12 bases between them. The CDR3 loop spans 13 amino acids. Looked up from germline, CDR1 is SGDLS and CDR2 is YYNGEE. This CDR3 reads CASTSGSTDTQYF. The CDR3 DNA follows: TGTGCCAGTACGTCAGGGTCCACAGATACGCAGTATTTT.

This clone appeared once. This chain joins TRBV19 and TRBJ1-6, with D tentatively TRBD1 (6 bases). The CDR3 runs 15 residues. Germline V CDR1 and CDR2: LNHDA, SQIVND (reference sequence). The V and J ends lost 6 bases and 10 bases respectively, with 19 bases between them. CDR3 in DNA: TGTGCCAGTAGGACAATACAGGGAGCGGGATCACCCCTCCACTTT. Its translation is CASRTIQGAGSPLHF.